This TCR beta chain was profiled in a study of cytomegalovirus exposure and HLA in healthy donors. Findings and caveats of the study: A later analysis found common viral pathogens apparently linked to several of the most significant clusters. Reports indicate that TCR beta sequences accurately predicted the HLA-A and HLA-B alleles of most subjects.

CDR1 is LGHNA, CDR2 YNFKEQ, per germline. Unmatched junction bases numbered 9, after V lost 0 bases and J lost 1 base. The CDR3 runs to 18 residues. Donors counted as nominally healthy when sampled, yet unrecorded immune exposures were likely. As concerns this clone: Its target is unknown.

Primers included in the PCR were 60 Vbeta and 13 Jbeta primers. Clones were read by immunoSEQ multiplex PCR, and TCRdb kept only the in-frame ones, dropping some. Here the sample spans approximately 160,000 clones, about 73% being singletons. The V gene is TRBV4-2, the J gene TRBJ1-5; 7 bases fit TRBD1. Sequencing used PBMCs. This TCR derives from a woman aged 45-65 years in good health and CMV-seropositive. As DNA, the CDR3 is TGTGCCAGCAGCCAAGATCAAGGAGGGGGCGACAGCAATCAGCCCCAGCATTTT. As protein: CASSQDQGGGDSNQPQHF.